The next 12 T cell receptor beta chains were all read from a single sample in a study of T cell repertoires in cytomegalovirus infection. TCRdb re-derived calls from the reads in MiXCR, one entry per CDR3 protein. The sample yields about 740,000 distinct CDR3 sequences, less than 40% seen once. Sequenced material: PBMCs. The receptors shown here come from a human donor in good health (CMV status not recorded). Some clones in this sample may be carry-over from other donors' samples.

The chain is built from TRBV7-9 and TRBJ1-4; TRBD1 matches 9 bases. Germline V CDR1 and CDR2: SEHNR, FQNEAQ (reference sequence). The CDR3 length is 15 residues. With 4 bases clipped from V and 8 bases from J, the junction kept 8 bases outside the gene matches. CDR3 sequence: CASSSRTGEVEKLFF. The CDR3 DNA is TGTGCCAGCAGCTCCAGGACAGGGGAGGTGGAAAAACTGTTTTTT. The variable domain in full, with the rest retrieved from reference TRBV7-9 and TRBJ1-4, is DTGVSQNPRHKITKRGQNVTFRCDPISEHNRLYWYRQTLGQGPEFLTYFQNEAQLEKSRLLSDRFSAERPKGSFSTLEIQRTEQGDSAMYLCASSSRTGEVEKLFFGSGTQLSVL.

This clonotype has at least ten counts. The rearrangement uses TRBV7-9 and TRBJ1-2; the match to TRBD1 covers 7 bases. The CDR3 is 16 amino acids. Germline CDR1 SEHNR, CDR2 FQNEAQ (reference sequence). Trimming removed 1 base from V and 4 bases from J; junction bases left unmatched: 9. The chain's CDR3 is CASSLVSGTVPYGYTF. In DNA form, the CDR3 reads TGTGCCAGCAGCTTAGTCTCCGGGACAGTTCCCTATGGCTACACCTTC.

The rearrangement uses TRBV7-8 and TRBJ2-7, with 9 positions matching TRBD2. The V gene end was trimmed by 1 base and the J gene end by 0 bases; junction bases not matched to a gene: 4. This CDR3 is 16 amino acids long. The germline V gene has CDR1 SGHVS and CDR2 FQNEAQ. CDR3 in DNA: TGTGCCAGCAGCTTAGTGAGCGGGAGGAGCTCCTACGAGCAGTACTTC. It encodes CASSLVSGRSSYEQYF.

The rearrangement joins TRBV29-1 to TRBJ2-3; 8 nucleotides agree with TRBD2. Germline V lookup: CDR1 SQVTM, CDR2 ANQGSEA. The length of the CDR3 is 14 residues. V lost 4 bases to trimming and J lost 5 bases; unmatched junction nucleotides: 8. CDR3 sequence reads: CSVAGRAAKDTQYF. CDR3 sequence (DNA): TGCAGCGTTGCCGGGAGGGCCGCGAAAGATACGCAGTATTTT.

The chain links TRBV4-1 to TRBJ2-1; D uncertain. Germline V gene data show CDR1 as MGHRA and CDR2 as YSYEKL. With 0 bases removed from V and 5 bases from J, the gap between germline ends came to 14 bases. CDR3 length: 16 amino acids. CDR3 loop: CASSQDRWRQHNEQFF. DNA for the CDR3: TGCGCCAGCAGCCAAGATAGATGGCGCCAGCACAATGAGCAGTTCTTC.

Worth noting for this clonotype: This may be a read error: a much more frequent sequence differs by one nucleotide. The chain uses TRBV7-2 and TRBJ2-2; maybe TRBD2 (5 bases). Germline-derived CDR1 and CDR2 are SGHTA and FQGNSA. The CDR3 spans 14 residues. The CDR3 DNA reads as TGTGCCATCAGCTTAAACGGGGTTCCCGGGGAGCTGTTTTTT. Translation: CAISLNGVPGELFF. Together with reference TRBV7-2 and TRBJ2-2, the CDR3 gives the full variable domain: GAGVSQSPSNKVTEKGKDVELRCDPISGHTALYWYRQSLGQGLEFLIYFQGNSAPDKSGLPSDRFSAERTGGSVSTLTIQRTQQEDSAVYLCAISLNGVPGELFFGEGSRLTVL.

The V gene is TRBV11-1, the J gene TRBJ2-1; D may be TRBD1 (6 bases). V lost 5 bases to trimming and J lost 15 bases, with 20 bases between them. The CDR3 is 13 residues long. Germline lookup yields CDR1 SGHAT and CDR2 FQDESV (reference sequence). CDR3 sequence: CASSRAGEEVGFF. As DNA, the CDR3 is TGTGCCAGCAGCAGGGCAGGGGAAGAGGTTGGGTTCTTC. Full variable domain (outside the CDR3, taken from reference TRBV11-1 and TRBJ2-1): EAEVAQSPRYKITEKSQAVAFWCDPISGHATLYWYRQILGQGPELLVQFQDESVVDDSQLPKDRFSAERLKGVDSTLKIQPAELGDSAMYLCASSRAGEEVGFFGPGTRLTVL.

With regard to this clonotype: Here the CDR3 omits its conserved ending phenylalanine or tryptophan, so a read error is the likely source. The gene calls are TRBV2 and TRBJ2-5, with 7 bases aligning to TRBD2. The J segment lost 5 bases and the V segment lost 4 bases, leaving 10 bases of the junction unmatched. Looked up from germline, CDR1 is SNHLY and CDR2 is FYNNEI. The CDR3 has 15 residues. Here the CDR3 reads CASSARTSAPETQYL. CDR3 DNA: TGTGCCAGCAGTGCCCGCACTAGCGCCCCGGAGACCCAGTACTTA.

The chain joins TRBV19 to TRBJ2-7, with 8 bases fitting TRBD2. Unmatched junction bases numbered 5, after V lost 7 bases and J lost 0 bases. Germline V lookup: CDR1 LNHDA, CDR2 SQIVND (reference sequence). This CDR3 comprises 14 residues. The CDR3: CASTSGSPSYEQYF. In DNA form, the CDR3 reads TGTGCCAGTACCAGCGGGAGCCCCTCCTACGAGCAGTACTTC.

The chain combines TRBV5-1 with TRBJ1-5; D remains unclear. The germline V gene has CDR1 SGHRS and CDR2 YFSETQ. The CDR3 is 15 residues long. Between the trimmed V and J ends, which lost 6 bases and 0 bases, there was a span of 13 bases. CDR3: CASIEGSDSNQPQHF. The CDR3 DNA sequence: TGCGCCAGCATCGAGGGCTCGGATAGCAATCAGCCCCAGCATTTT.

This chain uses TRBV19 with TRBJ2-2, with D perhaps TRBD2 (5 bases). Germline-derived CDR1 and CDR2 are LNHDA and SQIVND (reference sequence). Trimming pared 5 bases from V and 6 bases from J, leaving 13 bases between. The length of the CDR3 is 14 residues. The CDR3: CASSDEGRPGELFF. CDR3 in DNA: TGTGCCAGTAGTGATGAGGGCCGGCCCGGGGAGCTGTTTTTT.

This rearrangement joins TRBV27 to TRBJ1-6; D not resolved. This CDR3 spans 14 amino acids. With 2 bases removed from V and 9 bases from J, the gap between germline ends came to 11 bases. CDR1 and CDR2 (germline): MNHEY, SMNVEV (reference sequence). The CDR3 nucleotides are TGTGCCAGCAGTTTAGGGGAATCGCGTTCACCCCTCCACTTT. This encodes CASSLGESRSPLHF.